These 29 T cell receptor beta chains share one sample of origin, sequenced in a study of blood T cell repertoires in COVID-19. The data were produced by immunoSEQ multiplex PCR, yet TCRdb's version contains in-frame clones alone and is incomplete. The table shows 300,000 to 350,000 clones, with nearly 90% occurring only once. The sequencing input was peripheral blood. Receptors originate from a woman aged 40 to 50 with COVID-19, enrolled during active disease.

The genes are TRBV28 and TRBJ2-2, with TRBD1 identical over 8 bases. Germline lookup yields CDR1 MDHEN and CDR2 SYDVKM. This CDR3 contains 16 residues. Trimming removed 7 bases from V and 0 bases from J; junction bases left unmatched: 7. This CDR3 is CASKRTGFSNTGELFF. The CDR3 coding sequence is TGTGCCAGCAAACGGACAGGGTTTTCGAACACCGGGGAGCTGTTTTTT.

This clone was seen once. The V call is TRBV18, the J call TRBJ1-2; D unclear. Germline CDR1 is KGHSH and CDR2 is LQKENI. V lost 6 bases and J 4 bases, leaving 9 bases between the germline ends. This CDR3 region has 12 residues. DNA for the CDR3: TGTGCCAGCTCGCCCGACACCTATGGCTACACCTTC. It translates to CASSPDTYGYTF.

The chain employs TRBV7-2 and TRBJ1-1; D is unresolved. V gave up 5 bases and J gave up 6 bases, with 19 bases separating them. Per the germline V gene, CDR1 is SGHTA and CDR2 is FQGNSA. The CDR3 totals 15 residues. This chain's CDR3 is CASSLLGPASSEAFF. The CDR3 DNA reads TGTGCCAGCAGCCTCCTAGGCCCCGCGAGCTCTGAAGCTTTCTTT.

V usage is TRBV4-2 and J usage is TRBJ2-1; 7 bases fit TRBD2. The ends lost 0 bases at V and 4 bases at J; junction bases unmatched: 6. Per germline, CDR1 LGHNA and CDR2 YNFKEQ. The CDR3 loop spans 16 amino acids. For the CDR3, the DNA is TGTGCCAGCAGCCAAGATCGGGAGCGGGGTTACAATGAGCAGTTCTTC. This translates into CASSQDRERGYNEQFF.

V usage is TRBV27 and J usage is TRBJ2-1, with 8 bases matching TRBD2. Per germline, CDR1 MNHEY and CDR2 SMNVEV (reference sequence). V lost 0 bases and J lost 4; bases outside the gene matches: 5. There are 16 residues in the CDR3. As DNA, the CDR3 is TGTGCCAGCAGTTTATCGATAATAGCGGGGTACAATGAGCAGTTCTTC. Protein sequence: CASSLSIIAGYNEQFF.

CDR3 in DNA: TGTGCCACCAGCAGAGTATCTCAGCGGGAGGTCGCAGATACGCAGTATTTT. Protein product: CATSRVSQREVADTQYF. V gene TRBV15 combines with J gene TRBJ2-3; TRBD2 aligns across 9 bases. Germline CDR1 and CDR2: LNHNV and YYDKDF (reference sequence). V gave up 1 base and J gave up 4 bases; unmatched junction bases: 9. The CDR3 sequence is 17 residues long.

The V call is TRBV4-1, the J call TRBJ2-7, with D maybe TRBD1 (6 bases). This CDR3 is 15 amino acids long. The V gene lost 3 bases and the J gene lost 0 bases, with 12 bases spanning the gap. Germline V CDR1 and CDR2: MGHRA, YSYEKL. The CDR3 coding sequence is TGCGCCAGCAGCCATCTTGACAGGAGCTCCTACGAGCAGTACTTC. Protein sequence: CASSHLDRSSYEQYF.

The chain carries TRBV7-3 and TRBJ2-6, with 8 bases that match TRBD1. The CDR3 contains 15 residues. The germline gives CDR1 SGHTA, CDR2 FQGTGA. Unmatched junction bases numbered 4, after V lost 5 bases and J lost 4 bases. CDR3: CASSAGGTGANVLTF. CDR3 in DNA: TGTGCCAGCAGCGCAGGGGGCACCGGGGCCAACGTCCTGACTTTC.

The genes are TRBV19 and TRBJ1-4, with 9 bases lining up with TRBD1. The V and J ends lost 1 base and 15 bases, in that order; junction bases with no gene match: 3. This CDR3 has 12 amino acids. Germline loops: CDR1 LNHDA, CDR2 SQIVND (reference sequence). The CDR3 coding sequence is TGTGCCAGTAGTATAGCACAGGGGGCCATGTTTTTT. Translated, it gives CASSIAQGAMFF.

The genes are TRBV4-2 and TRBJ1-6, with TRBD1 matching 9 bases. This CDR3 spans 14 amino acids. The junction had 2 bases not matched to a gene; V was cut back by 3 bases and J by 8 bases. CDR1 and CDR2 (germline): LGHNA, YNFKEQ. CDR3 DNA sequence: TGTGCCAGCAGCCAGGGGACAGGGCATTCACCCCTCCACTTT. Its translation: CASSQGTGHSPLHF.

The chain couples TRBV19 to TRBJ1-1; unclear D gene. From germline, CDR1 is LNHDA and CDR2 SQIVND (reference sequence). CDR3 length: 12 residues. V shed 0 bases and J shed 11 bases, with 10 bases lying between them. CDR3 sequence: CASSIDGGKAFF. Here the CDR3 DNA reads TGTGCCAGTAGTATAGATGGAGGGAAGGCTTTCTTT. Combining the CDR3 with reference TRBV19 and TRBJ1-1 gives the whole variable domain DGGITQSPKYLFRKEGQNVTLSCEQNLNHDAMYWYRQDPGQGLRLIYYSQIVNDFQKGDIAEGYSVSREKKESFPLTVTSAQKNPTAFYLCASSIDGGKAFFGQGTRLTVV.

The gene calls are TRBV30 and TRBJ1-2; the match to TRBD1 covers 7 bases. Germline V gene lookup returns CDR1 GTSNPN and CDR2 SVGIG (reference sequence). The CDR3 runs to 13 residues. V shed 5 bases, J shed 7 bases, and the junction held 10 bases outside the gene matches. The CDR3 spells CAWGGQLFSGYTF. CDR3 nucleotides: TGTGCCTGGGGGGGACAGCTTTTTAGTGGCTACACCTTC.

The chain carries TRBV9 and TRBJ2-5; D perhaps matches TRBD2 (6 bases). In germline, CDR1 is SGDLS, CDR2 YYNGEE. The CDR3 is 13 residues long. V was trimmed by 2 bases and J by 1 base, leaving 6 bases between them. The CDR3 bases are TGTGCCAGCAGCGTGACTAGCCAAGAGACCCAGTACTTC. Protein sequence: CASSVTSQETQYF. Combining the CDR3 with reference TRBV9 and TRBJ2-5 gives the whole variable domain DSGVTQTPKHLITATGQRVTLRCSPRSGDLSVYWYQQSLDQGLQFLIQYYNGEERAKGNILERFSAQQFPDLHSELNLSSLELGDSALYFCASSVTSQETQYFGPGTRLLVL.

The V gene is TRBV28, the J gene TRBJ1-1; D is undetermined. CDR1 and CDR2 (germline): MDHEN, SYDVKM. Deletions cut 6 bases from V and 7 bases from J, with 6 bases between. There are 10 residues in the CDR3. The CDR3 loop is CASRADEAFF. The CDR3 bases are TGTGCCAGCAGAGCGGATGAAGCTTTCTTT.

The sample holds a few counts of this clone. The chain recombines TRBV4-3 with TRBJ2-7, with D tentatively TRBD2 (7 bases). Germline V gene lookup returns CDR1 LGHNA and CDR2 YSLEER. There are 15 residues in the CDR3. V lost 1 base, J lost 3 bases, and 13 bases lay in between. In DNA form, the CDR3 reads TGCGCCAGCAGCCAAGGGGCGGGGGCAATCTACGAGCAGTACTTC. As protein: CASSQGAGAIYEQYF.

This chain joins TRBV6-5 and TRBJ2-7, with D possibly being TRBD2 (6 bases). Trimming pared 1 base from V and 6 bases from J, leaving 16 bases between. Germline lookup yields CDR1 MNHEY and CDR2 SVGAGI. There are 15 residues in the CDR3. The DNA for the CDR3 is TGTGCCAGCAGTTACTTCGGAGGGAGGAGTAGCGAGCAGTACTTC. This sequence encodes CASSYFGGRSSEQYF.

The V and J genes are TRBV5-8 and TRBJ2-3; 9 nucleotides align to TRBD2. Germline V CDR1 and CDR2: SGHTS, YDEGEE. The V and J ends lost 0 bases and 4 bases, in that order; junction bases with no gene match: 3. This CDR3 is 15 amino acids long. CDR3 amino acids: CASSLGAGGSDTQYF. The DNA of the CDR3 is TGTGCCAGCAGCTTGGGAGCGGGGGGTTCAGATACGCAGTATTTT.

This chain links TRBV7-3 with TRBJ2-3, with D uncertain. The CDR3 runs 13 residues. Germline V gene lookup returns CDR1 SGHTA and CDR2 FQGTGA. The germline V and J ends were trimmed by 3 bases and 0 bases, with 4 bases remaining between them. CDR3 region: CASSFSSTDTQYF. DNA for the CDR3: TGTGCCAGCAGCTTTTCTAGCACAGATACGCAGTATTTT.

This chain connects TRBV28 to TRBJ2-1, with D possibly TRBD2 on 5 matching bases. This CDR3 is 12 amino acids long. V lost 4 bases and J 15 bases, leaving 16 bases between the germline ends. Germline CDR1 and CDR2: MDHEN and SYDVKM. CDR3 sequence: CASSSGNPAAFF. CDR3 sequence (DNA): TGTGCCAGCAGTTCCGGCAACCCAGCGGCGTTCTTC.

The chain uses TRBV5-5 and TRBJ2-5, with 14 bases matching TRBD2. Germline CDR1 SGHKS, CDR2 YYEKEE (reference sequence). The V gene end was trimmed by 3 bases and the J gene end by 1 base; junction bases not matched to a gene: 11. The CDR3 runs 19 residues. The CDR3 sequence: CASSSPKTSGGAGQETQYF. The CDR3 region has the DNA TGTGCCAGCAGCTCCCCCAAGACTAGCGGGGGGGCAGGCCAAGAGACCCAGTACTTC.

This sequence joins TRBV5-1 and TRBJ2-4; D might be TRBD1 (5 bases). Between the trimmed V and J ends, which lost 0 bases and 2 bases, there was a span of 6 bases. The germline CDR1 and CDR2 sequences are SGHRS and YFSETQ. This CDR3 is 14 amino acids long. For the CDR3, the DNA is TGCGCCAGCAGCTTGGAGGGGACCAAAAACATTCAGTACTTC. Its protein product is CASSLEGTKNIQYF. The full variable domain, with the rest looked up from reference TRBV5-1 and TRBJ2-4, is KAGVTQTPRYLIKTRGQQVTLSCSPISGHRSVSWYQQTPGQGLQFLFEYFSETQRNKGNFPGRFSGRQFSNSRSEMNVSTLELGDSALYLCASSLEGTKNIQYFGAGTRLSVL.

This clone was picked up one time. At the DNA level, this CDR3 is encoded by other sequences in the same sample as well. This chain uses TRBV19 with TRBJ2-2; tentatively, D is TRBD2 (5 bases). This CDR3 contains 15 residues. Germline assignment: CDR1 LNHDA and CDR2 SQIVND (reference sequence). Trimming left V 6 bases short and J 0 bases short, with 11 bases between. The CDR3 is CASSRGVANTGELFF. CDR3 DNA sequence: TGTGCCAGTAGCCGGGGAGTCGCGAACACCGGGGAGCTGTTTTTT.

The chain joins TRBV7-9 to TRBJ2-2; 10 positions match TRBD2. V trimming: 5 bases; J trimming: 4 bases; junction bases outside the gene matches: 4. The CDR3 contains 15 residues. CDR1 is SEHNR, CDR2 FQNEAQ, per germline (reference sequence). The CDR3 region is CASSRSGRGTGELFF. Here the CDR3 DNA reads TGTGCCAGCAGCAGAAGCGGGAGGGGCACCGGGGAGCTGTTTTTT.

This chain connects TRBV4-3 to TRBJ1-2; D call uncertain. Trimming left V 1 base short and J 4 bases short, with 16 bases between. The CDR3 extends over 16 amino acids. Germline V gene data show CDR1 as LGHNA and CDR2 as YSLEER. CDR3 region: CASSQVQNSGIYGYTF. The CDR3 DNA reads as TGCGCCAGCAGCCAAGTACAGAACAGCGGTATCTATGGCTACACCTTC.

The V gene is TRBV7-9, the J gene TRBJ2-5; D call uncertain. Germline lookup yields CDR1 SEHNR and CDR2 FQNEAQ (reference sequence). This CDR3 has 15 residues. The V and J ends lost 4 bases and 2 bases respectively, with 14 bases between them. In DNA form, the CDR3 reads TGTGCCAGCAGCTACCAGACTGTACCTCAAGAGACCCAGTACTTC. It specifies CASSYQTVPQETQYF.

V is TRBV27 and J is TRBJ1-6, with D possibly TRBD1 on 6 matching bases. This CDR3 has 14 residues. The germline gives CDR1 MNHEY, CDR2 SMNVEV (reference sequence). Trimming took off 10 bases at V and 6 bases at J, with 16 bases between the two ends. The CDR3 is CATRLTGSNSPLHF. The CDR3 DNA follows: TGTGCCACCAGACTAACAGGGAGTAATTCACCCCTCCACTTT.

V usage is TRBV3-1 (or the pseudogene TRBV3-2) and J usage is TRBJ1-4, with TRBD1 identical over 8 bases. The V gene end was trimmed by 3 bases and the J gene end by 4 bases; junction bases not matched to a gene: 16. CDR3 size: 19 residues. Germline assignment: CDR1 LGHDT and CDR2 YNNKEL (reference sequence). In nucleotides, the CDR3 is TGTGCCAGCAGCCAGGACAGGGTCCAGGAGGCAGGATTTAATGAAAAACTGTTTTTT. Translating gives CASSQDRVQEAGFNEKLFF.

V gene TRBV11-1 combines with J gene TRBJ1-1; tentatively, D is TRBD1 (5 bases). Trimming cost V 5 bases and J 8 bases, with 9 bases left between them. This CDR3 spans 11 amino acids. The germline V gene has CDR1 SGHAT and CDR2 FQDESV (reference sequence). CDR3 sequence (DNA): TGTGCCAGCAGCCTGGGACTGGAAGCTTTCTTT. Translated, it gives CASSLGLEAFF.

The rearrangement uses TRBV6-2 or TRBV6-3 and TRBJ2-1; D might be TRBD2 (6 bases). In germline, CDR1 is MNHEY, CDR2 SVGEGT. CDR3 size: 15 residues. Trimming cost V 2 bases and J 6 bases, with 14 bases left between them. The CDR3 reads CASSYPGTQLNEQFF. The CDR3 region has the DNA TGTGCCAGCAGTTACCCCGGGACTCAGCTCAATGAGCAGTTCTTC.